These 23 T cell receptor beta chains originate from one sample sequenced in a study of blood T cells in healthy people across ages (dated by TCRdb to the mid-2010s). Library preparation employed 5' RACE. Data came from an Illumina HiSeq 2500. A second 7 to 11 cycle PCR used a sample-barcoded 5' primer and a J-beta primer mix. TCRdb trimmed public reads at Q25 via fastp, called clones via MiXCR and kept in-frame beta chains. One record per CDR3 amino acid sequence lists the most common genes and DNA. For this sample there are approximately 730,000 distinct CDR3 sequences; 53% appear just once. Together, the top ten hold about 42% of the sample. What was sequenced was blood. These receptor sequences come from a man older than 75 in good health.

The V call is TRBV29-1, the J call TRBJ2-1, with D perhaps matching TRBD1 (5 bases). The CDR3 covers 13 residues. With 8 bases removed from V and 0 bases from J, the gap between germline ends came to 11 bases. Per the germline V gene, CDR1 is SQVTM and CDR2 is ANQGSEA. CDR3 sequence reads: CSCGAASYNEQFF. In DNA, the CDR3 is TGCAGCTGTGGGGCCGCCTCCTACAATGAGCAGTTCTTC.

The gene calls are TRBV2 and TRBJ1-5; a weak D match, TRBD1 (5 bases). Looked up from germline, CDR1 is SNHLY and CDR2 is FYNNEI. V was clipped by 3 bases and J by 2 bases, with 14 bases between them. The CDR3 runs to 16 residues. DNA of the CDR3: TGTGCCAGCAGTGACAGGGATCCTGGGGGCAATCAGCCCCAGCATTTT. Translated: CASSDRDPGGNQPQHF.

The J gene is TRBJ2-1, the V gene TRBV5-1, with D possibly being TRBD1 (5 bases). V shed 3 bases and J shed 11 bases, with 27 bases lying between them. Germline CDR1 reads SGHRS; CDR2 reads YFSETQ. This CDR3 is 17 amino acids long. As DNA, the CDR3 is TGCGCCAGCAGCTGGGCGCCGGGCCAAAAGGGGCTAAATCAGCAGTTCTTC. Translated: CASSWAPGQKGLNQQFF.

The V gene is TRBV6-5, the J gene TRBJ2-7; TRBD1 agrees at 9 bases. CDR3 size: 15 residues. Germline assignment: CDR1 MNHEY and CDR2 SVGAGI. V shed 5 bases, J shed 5 bases, and the junction held 10 bases outside the gene matches. The CDR3 DNA reads TGTGCCAGCAGTCTCCCCGGGACAGGGAGGAACGAGCAGTACTTC. It codes for CASSLPGTGRNEQYF.

The V call is TRBV24-1, the J call TRBJ2-1; TRBD2 is a possible D gene (6 bases). Per germline, CDR1 KGHDR and CDR2 SFDVKD. The V gene lost 9 bases and the J gene lost 6 bases, with 20 bases spanning the gap. The CDR3 has 15 amino acids. CDR3 in DNA: TGTGCCACCGGAAGGGTGAGCGGGTGGGGCAATGAGCAGTTCTTC. Translation gives CATGRVSGWGNEQFF.

This clonotype has ten or more counts. The chain recombines TRBV7-2 with TRBJ2-1, with unresolved D. V was trimmed by 1 base and J by 12 bases, leaving 13 bases between them. Germline V gene data show CDR1 as SGHTA and CDR2 as FQGNSA. The CDR3 extends over 13 amino acids. CDR3 sequence reads: CASSLVAERGQFF. In DNA form, the CDR3 reads TGTGCCAGCAGCTTAGTCGCAGAGAGAGGGCAGTTCTTC.

The chain couples TRBV12-3 or TRBV12-4 to TRBJ1-2, with D tentatively TRBD1 (6 bases). The CDR3 has 12 residues. Trimming stripped 8 bases from V and 8 bases from J, with 15 bases between. The DNA of the CDR3 is TGTGCCAGCGGATACAGGGAGGGCGGCTACACCTTC. Translated: CASGYREGGYTF.

This sequence joins TRBV6-5 and TRBJ2-4; possible D gene TRBD1, 6 bases. Trimming took 5 bases from V and 10 from J, leaving 18 bases between them. Per the germline V gene, CDR1 is MNHEY and CDR2 is SVGAGI. The CDR3 has 14 residues. In DNA form, the CDR3 reads TGTGCCAGCAGTACGGACAGACACATGGGGATTCAGTACTTC. Protein product: CASSTDRHMGIQYF.

This clonotype was observed a few times. A much larger clone lies a single base off, so this may be a read error. The gene calls are TRBV4-1 and TRBJ2-7; 7 bases align to TRBD2. The germline CDR1 and CDR2 sequences are MGHRA and YSYEKL. J gave up 2 bases and V 0 bases, and 13 bases lay outside the gene matches. CDR3 length: 18 amino acids. CDR3 sequence (DNA): TGCGCCAGCAGCCAAGACGATATACTAGGCGGGAGTACCTACGAGCAGTACTTC. It encodes CASSQDDILGGSTYEQYF.

The DNA for the CDR3 is TGTGCCAGCAGCCAAGATCCGGGGGGGACCTACGAGCAGTACTTC. Encoded protein: CASSQDPGGTYEQYF. This chain uses TRBV3-1 with TRBJ2-7; TRBD2 matches at 8 bases. The V and J ends lost 0 bases and 2 bases, in that order; junction bases with no gene match: 3. This CDR3 has 15 amino acids. Per the germline V gene, CDR1 is LGHDT and CDR2 is YNNKEL (reference sequence).

The chain is built from TRBV28 and TRBJ2-5; D might be TRBD2 (9 bases). The CDR3 has 17 residues. Germline V gene sequence: CDR1 MDHEN, CDR2 SYDVKM. Trimming removed 2 bases at V and 8 bases at J, with 24 bases between. This CDR3 is CASSLRTGTSRVGTQYF. CDR3 DNA: TGTGCCAGCAGTTTAAGGACAGGGACTAGCCGGGTCGGAACCCAGTACTTC.

This chain links TRBV6-2 or TRBV6-3 with TRBJ2-5; 10 bases fit TRBD2. Unmatched junction bases numbered 19, after V lost 7 bases and J lost 11 bases. Germline lookup yields CDR1 MNHEY and CDR2 SVGEGT. The CDR3 runs 16 residues. CDR3 sequence reads: CASTTLPSGSWDEQYF. The CDR3 nucleotides read TGTGCCAGCACCACCCTGCCTAGCGGGAGTTGGGATGAGCAGTACTTC.

The V and J genes are TRBV10-3 and TRBJ2-5, with D perhaps matching TRBD1 (6 bases). Germline V gene lookup returns CDR1 ENHRY and CDR2 SYGVKD. CDR3 length: 13 residues. Trimming removed 2 bases from V and 3 bases from J, with 7 bases in between. CDR3 sequence (DNA): TGTGCCATCAGTGAGACAGGGAAAGAGACCCAGTACTTC. Translated: CAISETGKETQYF.

This clonotype was counted between two and nine times. J is TRBJ2-6 and V is TRBV20-1; no definite D call. Germline assignment: CDR1 DFQATT and CDR2 SNEGSKA (reference sequence). Trimming left V 3 bases short and J 9 bases short, with 9 bases between. This CDR3 spans 12 amino acids. CDR3 DNA: TGCAGTGCTAGGGATTACCGCAACGTCCTGACTTTC. Translating it yields CSARDYRNVLTF.

The V call is TRBV7-2, the J call TRBJ1-2; D is possibly TRBD1 (6 bases). Germline V lookup: CDR1 SGHTA, CDR2 FQGNSA. CDR3 length equals 14 residues. V dropped 5 bases and J dropped 3 bases, with 13 bases sitting between them. In nucleotides, the CDR3 is TGTGCCAGCAGCGTAGGAGGACAGTACTATGGCTACACCTTC. Protein sequence: CASSVGGQYYGYTF.

The rearrangement joins TRBV27 to TRBJ2-3, with D perhaps TRBD1 (6 bases). The CDR3 is 14 amino acids. Germline CDR1 is MNHEY and CDR2 is SMNVEV (reference sequence). The V gene lost 8 bases and the J gene lost 14 bases, with 26 bases spanning the gap. CDR3 in amino acids: CASHAPGEHRYAYF. CDR3 DNA: TGTGCCAGCCATGCCCCAGGGGAACACAGATACGCGTATTTT.

This clonotype occurred a few times. The V call is TRBV7-2, the J call TRBJ2-7; 9 bases fit TRBD2. Looked up from germline, CDR1 is SGHTA and CDR2 is FQGNSA. V shed 0 bases and J 2 bases; nucleotides not matched to a gene: 5. CDR3 length: 16 amino acids. The CDR3 protein is CASSLAVSGSAYEQYF. For the CDR3, the DNA is TGTGCCAGCAGCTTAGCGGTTAGCGGGAGCGCCTACGAGCAGTACTTC.

This clonotype was seen only a few times. The genes are TRBV27 and TRBJ2-5, with D hard to call. The V end was cut by 8 bases, the J end by 4 bases, with 11 bases between. Germline V gene sequence: CDR1 MNHEY, CDR2 SMNVEV (reference sequence). This CDR3 has 12 amino acids. The CDR3 DNA reads TGTGCCAGCGCAGACCGTAGAGAGACCCAGTACTTC. Its translation: CASADRRETQYF.

The V and J genes are TRBV2 and TRBJ1-5; D is undetermined. The germline gives CDR1 SNHLY, CDR2 FYNNEI. This CDR3 has 14 residues. Trimming left V 4 bases short and J 11 bases short, with 18 bases between. The CDR3: CASSVRPDPTAQHF. In nucleotides, the CDR3 is TGTGCCAGCAGTGTCCGCCCTGATCCTACTGCCCAGCATTTT.

The chain is built from TRBV7-2 and TRBJ2-3; TRBD2 agrees at 7 bases. CDR1 and CDR2 from the germline V gene are SGHTA and FQGNSA. The V and J ends lost 6 bases and 4 bases, in that order; junction bases with no gene match: 19. The CDR3 sequence is 18 residues long. The CDR3: CASSPHRRQSGMADTQYF. Written as DNA, the CDR3 is TGTGCCAGCAGTCCCCACCGCCGACAAAGCGGGATGGCAGATACGCAGTATTTT.

This sequence joins TRBV4-1 and TRBJ2-7; D may be TRBD2 (7 bases). V dropped 1 base and J dropped 3 bases, with 13 bases sitting between them. The CDR3 totals 15 residues. Per germline, CDR1 MGHRA and CDR2 YSYEKL. CDR3 sequence: CASSQGPGGLYEQYF. The DNA of the CDR3 is TGCGCCAGCAGCCAAGGACCCGGGGGGCTCTACGAGCAGTACTTC.

A single count supports this clonotype. This may be a read error: a much more frequent sequence differs by one nucleotide. The J gene is TRBJ2-1, the V gene TRBV6-2 or TRBV6-3, with a possible D match to TRBD2 (5 bases). The germline gives CDR1 MNHEY, CDR2 SVGEGT. The CDR3 has 14 residues. The CDR3 DNA follows: TGTGCCAGCAGGTACTCACTAGACTACAATGAGCAGTTCTTC. Translation gives CASRYSLDYNEQFF.

The rearrangement links TRBV10-3 to TRBJ2-3; TRBD2 matches at 8 bases. The CDR3 runs to 16 residues. The germline CDR1 and CDR2 sequences are ENHRY and SYGVKD. After removal of 10 bases from V and 0 bases from J, the junction contained 12 bases not matched to a gene. The CDR3 nucleotides are TGTGCCACGACGGGACTAGGGGCCGATAGCACAGATACGCAGTATTTT. It specifies CATTGLGADSTDTQYF.